This TCR beta chain derives from a study of T cells after yellow fever vaccination. TCRdb itself ran the 5' RACE reads through MiXCR, one entry per CDR3 protein. The data contain 45,000 to 60,000 distinct CDR3 sequences, around 6.7% of them singletons. Trimming removed 7 bases from V and 2 bases from J, with 20 bases in between. Germline CDR1 is SQVTM and CDR2 is ANQGSEA. This CDR3 has 15 amino acids. The table lists this clonotype with a few counts. General observations from the study: The booster response re-showed most primary clones: more than 95% CD4, approximately 90% CD8.

The specimen comprised CD8+ T cells not binding an NS4B(214-222) dextramer, sorted from PBMCs, sampled roughly 47 days after the first yellow fever vaccination. The TCR sequence derives from a man between 18 and 29 years old who received the YFV17D yellow fever vaccine. The gene calls are TRBV29-1 and TRBJ2-5, with TRBD2 as a possible D gene (6 bases). The CDR3 loop reads CSAPARGDYQETQYF. The CDR3 nucleotides are TGCAGCGCCCCGGCGCGGGGCGATTATCAAGAGACCCAGTACTTC.